These T cell receptor beta chains were read from a single sample in a study of OX40 agonist ivuxolimab in advanced cancers. Data came from immunoSEQ multiplex PCR; TCRdb stores just in-frame clones and leaves some out. The repertoire includes approximately 70,000 clones, 90% to 95% of them detected once, and about 0.42% sits in the top ten. The sample in question was CD4+ or CD8+ T cells sorted from blood, obtained in a trial of the OX40 agonist ivuxolimab. Receptors originate from an adult with an advanced solid tumor such as melanoma, head and neck, liver or kidney cancer. The CDR3 runs from the conserved cysteine through the conserved F or W. D genes are given only for firm matches. Expanded clones are given a class, and other clones once, few, many or no size at all.

clone size	V gene	J gene	D gene	CDR3 protein	CDR3 DNA
once	TRBV6-6	TRBJ1-3	-	CASSRTNGNTIYF	TGTGCCAGCAGTCGGACAAATGGAAACACCATATATTTT
-	TRBV12-5	TRBJ2-1	-	CAIRFQSSYNEQFF	TGTGCTATCCGCTTCCAGAGCTCCTACAATGAGCAGTTCTTC
-	TRBV7-9	TRBJ2-5	-	CASSWGSEQETQYF	TGTGCCAGCAGTTGGGGCAGCGAGCAAGAGACCCAGTACTTC
-	TRBV5-1	TRBJ2-1	TRBD2	CASRLGTSGSLLNEQFF	TGCGCCAGCAGGCTGGGCACTAGCGGGAGCCTCTTAAATGAGCAGTTCTTC
-	TRBV12-5	TRBJ1-2	-	CASGLNSGGGVGYTF	TGTGCTAGTGGTTTGAATTCGGGCGGGGGCGTCGGCTACACCTTC
-	TRBV18	TRBJ2-2	-	CASSPPSSSAGELFF	TGTGCCAGCTCACCACCTAGTAGCTCCGCCGGGGAGCTGTTTTTT
-	TRBV29-1	TRBJ1-2	TRBD1	CSVDRGLGGYTF	TGCAGCGTTGACAGGGGGCTTGGTGGCTACACCTTC
once	TRBV7-8	TRBJ2-3	-	CASSSRGRDPTDTQYF	TGTGCCAGCAGCTCTCGGGGCCGGGACCCCACAGATACGCAGTATTTT
-	TRBV7-2	TRBJ2-5	TRBD2	CASSSGLAWETQYF	TGTGCCAGCAGCTCGGGACTAGCGTGGGAGACCCAGTACTTC
-	TRBV5-1	TRBJ2-1	-	CASSLVAGTHNEQFF	TGCGCCAGCAGCTTGGTTGCGGGAACTCACAATGAGCAGTTCTTC
-	TRBV18	TRBJ1-1	-	CASSLRQFDTEAFF	TGTGCCAGCTCACTTAGACAGTTTGACACTGAAGCTTTCTTT
-	TRBV9	TRBJ2-7	TRBD2	CASSVTSGSSDEQYF	TGTGCCAGCAGCGTGACTAGCGGGAGTTCCGACGAGCAGTACTTC
-	TRBV5-4	TRBJ2-5	TRBD2	CASTNPGGEATQYF	TGTGCCAGCACCAACCCTGGGGGGGAAGCGACCCAGTACTTC
-	TRBV5-4	TRBJ1-2	-	CASSLVQGAYGYTF	TGTGCCAGCAGCTTGGTGCAGGGAGCCTATGGCTACACCTTC
few	TRBV21-1	TRBJ1-1	-	CASSTTRDRGRAFF	TGTGCCAGCAGCACTACCCGGGACAGGGGGCGGGCTTTCTTT
many	TRBV25-1	TRBJ1-5	-	CASSEYNQPQHF	TGTGCCAGCAGTGAATATAATCAGCCCCAGCATTTT
-	TRBV15	TRBJ2-5	-	CATSRDKTQETQYF	TGTGCCACCAGCAGAGATAAGACACAAGAGACCCAGTACTTC
-	TRBV5-1	TRBJ2-1	TRBD2	CASSLGGRPYNEQFF	TGCGCCAGCAGCTTGGGCGGGAGGCCTTACAATGAGCAGTTCTTC
-	TRBV11-3	TRBJ2-2	TRBD2	CASSLVASGSVGELFF	TGTGCCAGCAGCTTAGTGGCTAGCGGGAGTGTCGGGGAGCTGTTTTTT
-	TRBV6-5	TRBJ2-3	TRBD1	CASTQGAGGTDTQYF	TGTGCCAGCACACAGGGGGCAGGTGGGACAGATACGCAGTATTTT
-	TRBV6-1	TRBJ2-5	TRBD1	CASSVEVYRGLGETQYF	TGTGCCAGCAGTGTTGAAGTTTACAGGGGGCTGGGGGAGACCCAGTACTTC
-	TRBV15	TRBJ2-1	TRBD2	CATSTLGSGGKYEQFF	TGTGCCACCAGCACTTTGGGGAGCGGGGGAAAGTATGAGCAGTTCTTC
-	TRBV6-1	TRBJ1-5	-	CASDGANQPQHF	TGTGCCTCGGACGGAGCGAATCAGCCCCAGCATTTT
-	TRBV6-5	TRBJ2-3	TRBD2	CASTLASGSTDTQYF	TGTGCCAGCACCTTGGCTAGCGGCAGCACAGATACGCAGTATTTT
-	TRBV11-3	TRBJ2-3	-	CASSLGSDHSTDTQYF	TGTGCCAGCAGCTTAGGTTCGGACCATAGCACAGATACGCAGTATTTT
once	TRBV15	TRBJ1-4	-	CATSRDRGSDEKLFF	TGTGCCACCAGCAGAGATCGCGGGTCGGATGAAAAACTGTTTTTT
-	TRBV6-1	TRBJ2-7	TRBD2	CASSDSGRVPYEQYF	TGTGCCAGCAGTGATAGCGGGAGGGTCCCCTACGAGCAGTACTTC
once	TRBV15	TRBJ1-1	-	CATSKDSPPTGGTEAFF	TGTGCCACCAGCAAAGACTCCCCGCCGACTGGCGGCACTGAAGCTTTCTTT
-	TRBV28	TRBJ2-3	TRBD1	CASKITGTGIEDTQYF	TGTGCCAGCAAGATAACCGGGACAGGGATCGAAGATACGCAGTATTTT
-	TRBV5-4	TRBJ2-2	-	CASSPGGQANTGELFF	TGTGCCAGCAGCCCCGGGGGGCAGGCGAACACCGGGGAGCTGTTTTTT
-	TRBV6-5	TRBJ1-4	-	CASRSGEKLFF	TGTGCCAGCAGGAGTGGGGAAAAACTGTTTTTT
few	TRBV10-1	TRBJ1-1	-	CASSVAGNTEAFF	TGCGCCAGCAGTGTGGCCGGGAACACTGAAGCTTTCTTT
once	TRBV7-9	TRBJ1-1	-	CASSLTTMNTEAFF	TGTGCCAGCAGCTTAACGACCATGAACACTGAAGCTTTCTTT
-	TRBV5-8	TRBJ1-5	-	CASSDYSNQPQHF	TGTGCCAGCAGTGACTATAGCAATCAGCCCCAGCATTTT
-	TRBV30	TRBJ2-5	-	CAWTVAETQYF	TGTGCCTGGACGGTTGCGGAGACCCAGTACTTC
-	TRBV7-2	TRBJ1-1	-	CASSLVRGAEAFF	TGTGCCAGCAGCTTAGTGAGAGGGGCTGAAGCTTTCTTT
-	TRBV10-1	TRBJ2-5	-	CASSGVGVGGPETQYF	TGCGCCAGCAGTGGAGTCGGGGTAGGGGGGCCAGAGACCCAGTACTTC
-	TRBV2	TRBJ1-1	-	CASSGKRWQLNTEAFF	TGTGCCAGCAGTGGGAAACGTTGGCAGTTGAACACTGAAGCTTTCTTT
-	TRBV5-8	TRBJ2-6	-	CASSLALSSGANVLTF	TGTGCCAGCAGCTTGGCACTGTCGTCTGGGGCCAACGTCCTGACTTTC
-	TRBV5-5	TRBJ1-5	TRBD1	CASSSGTGLNQPQHF	TGTGCCAGCAGCTCCGGGACAGGACTAAATCAGCCCCAGCATTTT
-	TRBV29-1	TRBJ2-3	-	CSVRVEGFLTTDTQYF	TGCAGCGTGCGGGTCGAGGGGTTTCTTACCACAGATACGCAGTATTTT